One and the same sample provided the 17 T cell receptor beta chains below, sequenced in a study of OX40 agonist ivuxolimab in advanced cancers. Measured with immunoSEQ multiplex PCR; TCRdb has only the in-frame clones, and not every one. This sample has 55,000 to 70,000 clones; about 83% occur once, and the top ten carry 1.4%. The sequencing used CD4+ or CD8+ T cells sorted from blood, collected in a trial of the OX40 agonist ivuxolimab. These receptors were obtained from an adult with an advanced solid tumor such as melanoma, head and neck, liver or kidney cancer.

The count of this clone is one. This chain links TRBV10-2 with TRBJ1-4; maybe TRBD1 (5 bases). Trimming cost V 2 bases and J 5 bases, with 9 bases left between them. The CDR3 is 14 residues long. Per germline, CDR1 WSHSY and CDR2 SAAADI. CDR3 residues: CASSERGWNEKLFF. CDR3 nucleotides: TGCGCCAGCAGTGAGCGGGGGTGGAATGAAAAACTGTTTTTT.

The chain recombines TRBV23-1 with TRBJ2-7; 10 bases map to TRBD1. TRBV23-1 is marked as an open reading frame, function uncertain. With V trimmed by 4 bases and J by 12 bases, 21 bases remained unmatched. The CDR3 length is 17 residues. CDR3 nucleotide sequence: TGCGCCAGCAGTCCTCGACTCACAGTGGGACAGGGGCTTTATACGTACTTC. This codes for CASSPRLTVGQGLYTYF.

This sequence joins TRBV2 and TRBJ1-3, with a tentative D call TRBD1 (5 bases). Germline CDR1 and CDR2: SNHLY and FYNNEI. This CDR3 is 13 amino acids long. V was cut by 3 bases and J by 2 bases, with 5 bases left in between. CDR3 bases: TGTGCCAGCAGTGACAGGGCTGGAAACACCATATATTTT. Amino acid sequence: CASSDRAGNTIYF.

The rearrangement uses TRBV5-1 and TRBJ2-7; D uncertain. The CDR3 is 10 amino acids. Trimming pared 3 bases from V and 7 bases from J, leaving 5 bases between. The germline gives CDR1 SGHRS, CDR2 YFSETQ. The CDR3 is CASSWREQYF. CDR3 coding DNA: TGCGCCAGCAGCTGGCGGGAGCAGTACTTC.

The chain employs TRBV18 and TRBJ1-5; no clear D. V lost 4 bases to trimming and J lost 4 bases, with 8 bases between them. Germline V gives CDR1 KGHSH, CDR2 LQKENI. This CDR3 has 13 residues. CDR3 sequence reads: CASSLGRNQPQHF. CDR3 DNA sequence: TGTGCCAGCTCACTTGGACGTAATCAGCCCCAGCATTTT.

This chain uses TRBV5-4 with TRBJ2-2; D call uncertain. Germline V gene sequence: CDR1 SGHNT, CDR2 YYREEE (reference sequence). The CDR3 is made up of 16 amino acids. With 2 bases removed from V and 4 bases from J, the gap between germline ends came to 15 bases. CDR3 sequence reads: CASSFSSGPRTGELFF. The CDR3 nucleotides are TGTGCCAGCAGCTTCTCCTCCGGACCGCGCACCGGGGAGCTGTTTTTT.

The V gene is TRBV27, the J gene TRBJ1-2; maybe TRBD1 (5 bases). The CDR3 runs 12 residues. CDR1 and CDR2 (germline): MNHEY, SMNVEV (reference sequence). V was pared by 8 bases and J by 6 bases, with 13 bases between. CDR3 in amino acids: CASRTGGNGYTF. CDR3 bases: TGTGCCAGCCGAACCGGGGGGAATGGCTACACCTTC.

This sequence joins TRBV6-6 and TRBJ2-2; 7 bases match TRBD1. The CDR3 has 14 amino acids. With V trimmed by 6 bases and J by 8 bases, 9 bases remained unmatched. Per the germline V gene, CDR1 is MNHNY and CDR2 is SVGAGI (reference sequence). The DNA for the CDR3 is TGTGCCAGCAGGCCGGGACAGCGACCGGGGGAGCTGTTTTTT. Protein product: CASRPGQRPGELFF.

This chain joins TRBV25-1 and TRBJ2-1; 12 bases agree with TRBD2. V was pared by 3 bases and J by 4 bases, with 4 bases of the junction left unmatched. The CDR3 extends over 16 amino acids. Germline V gives CDR1 MGHDK, CDR2 SYGVNS. The CDR3 nucleotides read TGTGCCAGCAGTGACCCCGGGACTAGCGGGTACAATGAGCAGTTCTTC. Its translation: CASSDPGTSGYNEQFF.

This clone was seen a handful of times. This chain links TRBV7-9 with TRBJ2-3, with 7 bases identical to TRBD2. The trim removed 4 bases at V and 1 base at J, leaving 5 bases unmatched. This CDR3 region has 15 residues. Germline-derived CDR1 and CDR2 are SEHNR and FQNEAQ (reference sequence). CDR3 sequence: CASSYRGGGTDTQYF. CDR3 DNA: TGTGCCAGCAGCTACCGTGGGGGGGGCACAGATACGCAGTATTTT.

The gene calls are TRBV18 and TRBJ1-1; D remains ambiguous. CDR1 and CDR2 from the germline V gene are KGHSH and LQKENI. The CDR3 runs to 16 residues. The ends were cut back, 0 bases at V and 10 bases at J, with 21 bases in the middle. The CDR3 region is CASSPPTRVVSFAAFF. As DNA, the CDR3 is TGTGCCAGCTCACCACCTACAAGAGTGGTATCCTTCGCAGCTTTCTTT.

This clone was picked up one time. The CDR3 DNA reads as TGCGCCAGCAGCTTCCTTGGACAGGGACCATACGAGCAGTACTTC. It encodes CASSFLGQGPYEQYF. The chain joins TRBV5-1 to TRBJ2-7; 8 bases are shared with TRBD1. Germline lookup yields CDR1 SGHRS and CDR2 YFSETQ. Trimming cost V 2 bases and J 4 bases; bases outside gene matches: 8. This CDR3 is built from 15 residues. Full variable domain (outside the CDR3, taken from reference TRBV5-1 and TRBJ2-7): KAGVTQTPRYLIKTRGQQVTLSCSPISGHRSVSWYQQTPGQGLQFLFEYFSETQRNKGNFPGRFSGRQFSNSRSEMNVSTLELGDSALYLCASSFLGQGPYEQYFGPGTRLTVT.

The rearrangement uses TRBV15 and TRBJ2-1; D possibly corresponds to TRBD1 (5 bases). The CDR3 runs 15 residues. V lost 0 bases and J 0 bases, leaving 6 bases between the germline ends. CDR1 is LNHNV, CDR2 YYDKDF, per germline (reference sequence). CDR3 residues: CATSRDRGSYNEQFF. The DNA for the CDR3 is TGTGCCACCAGCAGAGATAGGGGCTCCTACAATGAGCAGTTCTTC.

About this clone itself: Other nucleotide sequences in the sample specify the same CDR3. The rearrangement joins TRBV6-5 to TRBJ2-7, with a weak D call TRBD2 (6 bases). Trimming left V 0 bases short and J 1 base short, with 10 bases between. There are 15 residues in the CDR3. The V gene's germline CDR1 is MNHEY and CDR2 SVGAGI. The CDR3 loop reads CASSYSSGTSYEQYF. CDR3 DNA: TGTGCCAGCAGTTACTCGTCGGGGACTTCCTACGAGCAGTACTTC.

V gene TRBV4-1 combines with J gene TRBJ2-3, with D hard to call. The V end lost 1 base, the J end lost 5 bases, and 13 bases lay between the germline ends. The CDR3 has 15 residues. The V gene's germline CDR1 is MGHRA and CDR2 YSYEKL. CDR3 DNA sequence: TGCGCCAGCAGCCAAGGCGACGGTAGAGTAGATACGCAGTATTTT. This translates into CASSQGDGRVDTQYF.

The rearrangement joins TRBV2 to TRBJ2-7, with 9 bases identical to TRBD2. V shed 1 base, J shed 2 bases, and the junction held 3 bases outside the gene matches. Germline CDR1 is SNHLY and CDR2 is FYNNEI. The CDR3 sequence is 15 residues long. CDR3 in amino acids: CASSEERGVPYEQYF. DNA of the CDR3: TGTGCCAGCAGTGAAGAGCGGGGGGTCCCCTACGAGCAGTACTTC.

The table lists this clone with a few counts. J is TRBJ2-7 and V is TRBV6-6; D remains unclear. In germline, CDR1 is MNHNY, CDR2 SVGAGI (reference sequence). Trimming left V 6 bases short and J 3 bases short, with 12 bases between. The CDR3 spans 13 residues. The CDR3 loop reads CASSLQSFYEQYF. The DNA for the CDR3 is TGTGCCAGCAGCCTACAGAGTTTCTACGAGCAGTACTTC.